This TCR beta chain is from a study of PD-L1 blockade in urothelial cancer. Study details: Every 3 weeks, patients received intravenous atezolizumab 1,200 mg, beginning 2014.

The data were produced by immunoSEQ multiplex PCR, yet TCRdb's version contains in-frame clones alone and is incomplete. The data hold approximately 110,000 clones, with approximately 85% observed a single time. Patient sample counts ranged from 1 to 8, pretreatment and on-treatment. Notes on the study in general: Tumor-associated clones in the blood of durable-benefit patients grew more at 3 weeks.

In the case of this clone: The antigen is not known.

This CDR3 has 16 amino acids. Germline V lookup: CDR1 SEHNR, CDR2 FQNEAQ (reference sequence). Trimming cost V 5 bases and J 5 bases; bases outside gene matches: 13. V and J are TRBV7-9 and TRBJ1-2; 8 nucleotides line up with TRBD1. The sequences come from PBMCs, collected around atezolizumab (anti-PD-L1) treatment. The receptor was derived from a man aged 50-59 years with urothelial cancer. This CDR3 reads CASSARKPGGAYGYTF. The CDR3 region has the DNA TGTGCCAGCAGCGCGCGGAAACCAGGGGGCGCATATGGCTACACCTTC. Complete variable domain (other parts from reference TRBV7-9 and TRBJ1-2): DTGVSQNPRHKITKRGQNVTFRCDPISEHNRLYWYRQTLGQGPEFLTYFQNEAQLEKSRLLSDRFSAERPKGSFSTLEIQRTEQGDSAMYLCASSARKPGGAYGYTFGSGTRLTVV.